What follows describes a single T cell receptor (beta chain). The target of this receptor is not known. Base qualities are not provided; no much larger clone lies one nucleotide away. This sample is drawn from a study of blood T cell repertoires in COVID-19 (dated by TCRdb to about 2020). In the study overall: The collaborator samples originated in the United States, Italy and Spain and spanned the acute and convalescent phases of COVID-19. HLA class I and class II types, where available, came from metadata supplied by the sample provider rather than from assay-based typing. The samples were drawn from the first 160 participants of the ongoing ImmuneRACE study and from about 1,200 subjects provided by 6 global collaborators. The sample metadata nearly always contained a de-identified subject ID, COVID-19 status, age in years and sex. A freely available public database, intended as a resource for researchers studying the immune response to SARS-CoV-2, is where the repertoires were released. The prospective study material was composed of cDNA or gDNA derived from T cells, B-cell-depleted T cells, or PBMCs. Subjects who had been exposed to COVID-19, were actively infected with it, or had recovered from it provided the deeply sampled blood TCRbeta repertoires that made up the dataset. Results and caveats for the whole study, not just this receptor: The amount of clinical and demographic metadata varied by source and participant and was provided uncurated.

Looking up the germline V gene yields CDR1 MNHNS and CDR2 SASEGT. From its cysteine to its phenylalanine, the CDR3 spans 16 amino acids. Only the CDR3 portion is preserved as DNA: 48 bases, with reading frame beginning at the first base. The V and J ends are trimmed by 2 bases and 3 bases, leaving 14 bases between them. The collaborating institutions used their own protocols to collect whole blood in K2EDTA tubes. For TCRbeta analysis, collaborators shipped samples as frozen whole blood, isolated PBMCs, or DNA extracted from either of those sample types. The immunoSEQ Assay, a bias-controlled multiplex PCR, was used to amplify TCRbeta CDR3 regions from genomic DNA. For the original study's pipeline: Nucleated cell counts per sample were estimated from amplification of reference gene primers within the assay. To quantify the absolute abundance of each unique TCRbeta CDR3 rearrangement, sequence reads were collapsed and filtered. Productive Simpson clonality was computed per sample as the square root of Simpson's diversity index over productive rearrangements. TCRdb holds this immuneACCESS table with in-frame rearrangements only. Some clones are missing; in checked studies, unresolved V genes explain under half, and the rest has no known cause. V and J calls and clone size are given by that table; D and trimming were obtained from the DNA. The sample contains roughly 200,000 clones, 75% to 90% of them found a single time. Of the sample, approximately 7% is held by the ten largest clones.

This sequence was found in a man aged 40-55 years with acute or convalescent COVID-19. This chain is built from TRBV6-1 and TRBJ2-1; possibly the D gene is TRBD1, per 7 matching bases. Source material: peripheral blood. The CDR3 here reads CASSELEGALYNEQFF. In nucleotides, the sequence is TGTGCCAGCAGTGAATTGGAGGGGGCCCTCTACAATGAGCAGTTCTTC.